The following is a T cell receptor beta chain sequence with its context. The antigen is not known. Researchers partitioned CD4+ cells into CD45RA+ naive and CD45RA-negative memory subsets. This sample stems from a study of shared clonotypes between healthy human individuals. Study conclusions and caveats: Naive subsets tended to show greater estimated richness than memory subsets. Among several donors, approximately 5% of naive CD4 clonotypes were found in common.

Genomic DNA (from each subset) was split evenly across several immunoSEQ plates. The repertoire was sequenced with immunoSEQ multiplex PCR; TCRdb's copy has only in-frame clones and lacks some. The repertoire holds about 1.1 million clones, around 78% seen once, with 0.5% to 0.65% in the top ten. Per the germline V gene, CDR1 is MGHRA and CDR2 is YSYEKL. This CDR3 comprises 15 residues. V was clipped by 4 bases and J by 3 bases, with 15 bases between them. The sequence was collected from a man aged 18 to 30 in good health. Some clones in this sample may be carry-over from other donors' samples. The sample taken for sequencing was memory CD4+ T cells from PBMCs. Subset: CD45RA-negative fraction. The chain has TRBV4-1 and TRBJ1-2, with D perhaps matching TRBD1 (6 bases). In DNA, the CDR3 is TGCGCCAGCAGCCCCACCGCGGCAGGGGACTATGGCTACACCTTC. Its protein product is CASSPTAAGDYGYTF.